The clone carrying this T cell receptor beta chain was seen more than once but under ten times. Germline values: CDR1 SGDLS, CDR2 YYNGEE. The CDR3 totals 17 residues. Trimming at V came to 3 bases and at J to 0 bases, leaving 8 bases not matched to a gene. The data originate from a study of blood T cell repertoires in COVID-19. Whole-study context: T cells, B-cell-depleted T cells, or PBMCs supplied cDNA or gDNA.

Sequencing was performed with immunoSEQ multiplex PCR; in TCRdb, only in-frame clones are kept and a portion is missing. The top ten hold 5.5% of the sample, which has 56,000 or so clones, roughly three quarters seen once. The TCR sequence derives from an older woman with acute or convalescent COVID-19. The V call is TRBV9, the J call TRBJ2-2; 7 positions match TRBD1. The sample comprised peripheral blood. The CDR3 here is CASSDPTGDTNTGELFF. The CDR3 DNA sequence: TGTGCCAGCAGCGACCCCACAGGGGACACGAACACCGGGGAGCTGTTTTTT.